The rows below give T cell receptor beta chains drawn from one sample of a study of tumor T cells in aggressive B-cell lymphoma. This table comes from immunoSEQ multiplex PCR, and its TCRdb copy is limited to in-frame clones, with some not included. The sample lists fewer than 6,500 clones; around 94% were seen once. Material for sequencing was tumor tissue. Source of these receptors: an adult with diffuse large B cell lymphoma. The CDR3 runs from the conserved cysteine through the conserved F or W. The D gene is left open where the match is weak. Rows give clone size only sometimes, using once, few, many, or a class for an expanded clone.

V gene	D gene	J gene	clone size	CDR3 DNA	CDR3 protein
TRBV4-1	NA	TRBJ1-5	NA	TGCGCCAGCAGCCAAGATCGTCCGGACTATAGCAATCAGCCCCAGCATTTT	CASSQDRPDYSNQPQHF
TRBV21-1	NA	TRBJ1-4	few	TGTGCCAGCAGCCTTGGGAGCCAGGCGGCGAATGAAAAACTGTTTTTT	CASSLGSQAANEKLFF
TRBV5-1	TRBD2	TRBJ2-1	NA	TGCGCCAGCAGCTTGAATAGCGGGGTATACAATGAGCAGTTCTTC	CASSLNSGVYNEQFF
TRBV19	NA	TRBJ1-1	once	TGTGCCAGTAGCGCCGGCACAGGGATTTTCACTGAAGCTTTCTTT	CASSAGTGIFTEAFF
TRBV6-5	TRBD2	TRBJ2-3	NA	TGTGCCAGCAGTTACGTCTTGGGAGGGACAGATACGCAGTATTTT	CASSYVLGGTDTQYF
TRBV4-1	NA	TRBJ2-1	NA	TGCGCCAGCAGCCAATTCGGACTAAACTCCTACAATGAGCAGTTCTTC	CASSQFGLNSYNEQFF
TRBV15	TRBD1	TRBJ1-4	NA	TGTGCCACCAGCAGAGGACAGGGGAATGAAAAACTGTTTTTT	CATSRGQGNEKLFF
TRBV7-9	TRBD1	TRBJ1-2	NA	TGTACCAGCAGCTTAGGAGGGGGACAGGCTAACTATGGCTACACCTTC	CTSSLGGGQANYGYTF
TRBV28	NA	TRBJ1-5	once	TGTGCCAGCACAGGGAGCAATCAGCCCCAGCATTTT	CASTGSNQPQHF
TRBV7-2	NA	TRBJ2-7	once	TGTGCCAGCAGCTTAGGTTCAGGGAAGCTCTACGAGCAGTACTTC	CASSLGSGKLYEQYF
TRBV29-1	TRBD2	TRBJ2-3	few	TGCAGCGTTGAGGGTAGCGGGGGTCACACAGATACGCAGTATTTT	CSVEGSGGHTDTQYF
TRBV11-3	NA	TRBJ2-1	NA	TGTGCCAGCAGCCCCCGGGCGTCACGGGAGAGCTCCTACAATGAGCAGTTCTTC	CASSPRASRESSYNEQFF
TRBV5-1	NA	TRBJ1-2	NA	TGCGCCAGCAGCTTAGGAGGTTCCTATGGCTACACCTTC	CASSLGGSYGYTF
TRBV6-1	TRBD1	TRBJ1-1	once	TGTGCCAGCAGTGAAGTTTTCCTCTGGGACAGTTCCGAAGCTTTCTTT	CASSEVFLWDSSEAFF
TRBV11-2	NA	TRBJ2-7	NA	TGTGCCAGCAGCTTAACGCGGGCAGGGGCGTACGAGCAGTACTTC	CASSLTRAGAYEQYF
TRBV18	NA	TRBJ2-2	NA	TGTGCCAGCTCACCACCCCCCTGGGAGTACGCGAACACCGGGGAGCTGTTTTTT	CASSPPPWEYANTGELFF
TRBV9	TRBD1	TRBJ2-1	NA	TGTGCCAGCAGCGTAGCCCGAGGGGGCCCTAGAGGGAATGAGCAGTTCTTC	CASSVARGGPRGNEQFF
TRBV7-2	TRBD1	TRBJ1-4	NA	TGTGCCAGCAGCTTAGTTGGGACAGGGGGAAATGAAAAACTGTTTTTT	CASSLVGTGGNEKLFF
TRBV7-3	NA	TRBJ2-1	NA	TGTGCCAGCAGCCTAACTTCTCTAGCAACCTCCTACAATGAGCAGTTCTTC	CASSLTSLATSYNEQFF
TRBV29-1	TRBD2	TRBJ2-7	NA	TGCAGCGCAGGGACTAGCGTATCCTACGAGCAGTACTTC	CSAGTSVSYEQYF
TRBV7-3	NA	TRBJ2-1	NA	TGTGCCAGCAGCGAACCGGGACTCCGTACCAATGAGCAGTTCTTC	CASSEPGLRTNEQFF
TRBV4-3	NA	TRBJ2-2	once	TGCGCCAGCAGCCAAGCGTGGGAGGCGCCCGGGGAGCTGTTTTTT	CASSQAWEAPGELFF
TRBV7-3	NA	TRBJ2-3	NA	TGTGCCAGCAGCATGACAGGTTCTAGCACAGATACGCAGTATTTT	CASSMTGSSTDTQYF
TRBV7-2	TRBD2	TRBJ2-3	NA	TGTGCCAGCAGCTTACGCCTAGCGGGAGCAGATACGCAGTATTTT	CASSLRLAGADTQYF
TRBV28	NA	TRBJ2-2	NA	TGTGCCAGCACCTCGGGAGCGACGAGCACCGGGGAGCTGTTTTTT	CASTSGATSTGELFF
TRBV29-1	TRBD1	TRBJ1-1	NA	TGCAGCGTGGCCGGGACAGGGGGCTGGGACACTGAAGCTTTCTTT	CSVAGTGGWDTEAFF
TRBV27	NA	TRBJ2-7	NA	TGTGCCAGCAGTTTAGGACTGCGTTTGACCTACGAGCAGTACTTC	CASSLGLRLTYEQYF
TRBV7-8	TRBD2	TRBJ2-7	NA	TGTGCCAGCAGCCGGGGGGGGGCCACCGCCTACGAGCAGTACTTC	CASSRGGATAYEQYF
TRBV9	TRBD2	TRBJ2-7	NA	TGTGCCAGCAGCCTCCTAGCGGGGGGTGGGGAGCAGTACTTC	CASSLLAGGGEQYF
TRBV6-5	NA	TRBJ2-7	NA	TGTGCCAGCAGTTGGACACCGATCTACGAGCAGTACTTC	CASSWTPIYEQYF
TRBV30	NA	TRBJ2-7	once	TGTGCCTGGAGTCTGGGAGGCGAGCAGTACTTC	CAWSLGGEQYF
TRBV7-6	TRBD2	TRBJ2-1	NA	TGTGCCAGCAGCCCGAGGGGGATTTCTAGCGGGAGCTACAATGAGCAGTTCTTC	CASSPRGISSGSYNEQFF
TRBV6-6	NA	TRBJ2-5	NA	TGTGCCAGCAGTCGAGGCAAGCCTTTGGGGACCCAGTACTTC	CASSRGKPLGTQYF
TRBV4-3	TRBD1	TRBJ1-2	NA	TGCGCCAGCAGCCATCGGACAGGAGATTATGGCTACACCTTC	CASSHRTGDYGYTF
TRBV4-2	TRBD2	TRBJ2-5	NA	TGTGCCAGCAGCCAACTAACCGGGACTAGCGGGGGGGGATCCGGGGAGACCCAGTACTTC	CASSQLTGTSGGGSGETQYF
TRBV19	NA	TRBJ2-2	NA	TGTGCCAGTCTAGGGATGGCGGGCACCGGGGAGCTGTTTTTT	CASLGMAGTGELFF
TRBV7-2	TRBD2	TRBJ2-1	NA	TGTGCCAGCAGCTTAGAGCTAGCGGGGTTCTACAATGAGCAGTTCTTC	CASSLELAGFYNEQFF
TRBV5-5	NA	TRBJ2-1	NA	TGTGCCAGCAGCTTGGTTCTATACAATGAGCAGTTCTTC	CASSLVLYNEQFF
TRBV30	TRBD1	TRBJ1-1	NA	TGTGCCTGGAGTGGACCGGGACAGAGGAACACTGAAGCTTTCTTT	CAWSGPGQRNTEAFF
TRBV19	NA	TRBJ1-1	once	TGTGCCAGTAGTATAGCCGATGGAGTGGCTGAAGCTTTCTTT	CASSIADGVAEAFF
TRBV7-2	NA	TRBJ1-6	few	TGTGCCAGCAGGAGGAGGGGAAGCCCGGGTAATTCACCCCTCCACTTT	CASRRRGSPGNSPLHF
TRBV7-2	TRBD2	TRBJ2-1	NA	TGTGCCAGCAGCTTAGATGGGACTACAACATACAATGAGCAGTTCTTC	CASSLDGTTTYNEQFF
TRBV12-5	NA	TRBJ2-7	NA	TGTGCTAGTGCCCCAGGGACTGTTTCCTACGAGCAGTACTTC	CASAPGTVSYEQYF
TRBV5-6	NA	TRBJ1-5	NA	TGTGCCAGCAGCTTGAGTCGGTATAGCAATCAGCCCCAGCATTTT	CASSLSRYSNQPQHF
TRBV5-1	NA	TRBJ1-2	NA	TGCGCCAGCAGCTCGCAAGTAGACTATGGCTACACCTTC	CASSSQVDYGYTF
TRBV7-8	TRBD1	TRBJ2-4	NA	TGTGCCAGCAGCTTGTTAGTCGGCCCGGGACAGGGGGGGGACATTCAGTACTTC	CASSLLVGPGQGGDIQYF
TRBV7-9	NA	TRBJ2-1	NA	TGTGCCAGCAGCGAGTCGGCTAGCGAGTTCTTC	CASSESASEFF
TRBV5-1	NA	TRBJ2-3	once	TGCGCCAGCAGCGGACTGACAGGTCCAAACACAGATACGCAGTATTTT	CASSGLTGPNTDTQYF
TRBV4-2	NA	TRBJ1-5	NA	TGTGCCAGCAGCACCGATGGGGGGGATCAGCCCCAGCATTTT	CASSTDGGDQPQHF
TRBV7-3	TRBD1	TRBJ2-7	once	TGTGCCAGCAGCTTGACAGGGGGCTCGCTCTACGAACAGTACTTC	CASSLTGGSLYEQYF
TRBV14	TRBD1	TRBJ2-3	NA	TGTGCCAGCAGCCAAGGGGACAGAAGCACAGATACGCAGTATTTT	CASSQGDRSTDTQYF
TRBV13	TRBD1	TRBJ2-7	NA	TGTGCCAGCAGCTCCAGGACAGGGGGCGGGTACGAGCAGTACTTC	CASSSRTGGGYEQYF
TRBV5-1	NA	TRBJ1-4	few	TGCGCCAGCAGCCAGGGCCCATCCGCTAATGAAAAACTGTTTTTT	CASSQGPSANEKLFF
TRBV7-8	TRBD2	TRBJ2-3	NA	TGTGCCAGCAGCTTATTGGTAGCGGGAGCCTTTAGTGATCCAGATACGCAGTATTTT	CASSLLVAGAFSDPDTQYF
TRBV15	NA	TRBJ2-5	once	TGTGCCACCAGCACAGGGTGGGGAGAGACCCAGTACTTC	CATSTGWGETQYF
TRBV30	NA	TRBJ2-5	NA	TGTGCCTGGAGTGTACTTGAGGAGACCCAGTACTTC	CAWSVLEETQYF
TRBV14	NA	TRBJ2-3	once	TGTGCCAGCAGCGACCGATCCCGGGGACACCTCGGCACAGATACGCAGTATTTT	CASSDRSRGHLGTDTQYF
TRBV5-4	NA	TRBJ2-5	NA	TGTGCCAGCAGCGTAGACAACACCATTGAAGAGACCCAGTACTTC	CASSVDNTIEETQYF
TRBV2	TRBD2	TRBJ2-7	NA	TGTGCCAGCAGATCCGGGACTAGCCCCGGCGAGCAGTACTTC	CASRSGTSPGEQYF
TRBV5-1	NA	TRBJ2-5	NA	TGCGCCAGCAGCTTGCAAGGGGCACGGGAGACCCAGTACTTC	CASSLQGARETQYF